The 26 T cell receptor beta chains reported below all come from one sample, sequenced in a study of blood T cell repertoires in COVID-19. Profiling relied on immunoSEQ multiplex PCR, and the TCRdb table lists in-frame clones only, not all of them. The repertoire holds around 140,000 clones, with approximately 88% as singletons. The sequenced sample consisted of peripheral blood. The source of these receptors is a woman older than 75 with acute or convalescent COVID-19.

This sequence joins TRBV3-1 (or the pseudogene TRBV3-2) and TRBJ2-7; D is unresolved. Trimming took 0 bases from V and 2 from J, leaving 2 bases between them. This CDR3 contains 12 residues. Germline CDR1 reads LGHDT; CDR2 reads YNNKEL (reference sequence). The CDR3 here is CASSQDTYEQYF. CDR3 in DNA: TGTGCCAGCAGCCAAGATACCTACGAGCAGTACTTC.

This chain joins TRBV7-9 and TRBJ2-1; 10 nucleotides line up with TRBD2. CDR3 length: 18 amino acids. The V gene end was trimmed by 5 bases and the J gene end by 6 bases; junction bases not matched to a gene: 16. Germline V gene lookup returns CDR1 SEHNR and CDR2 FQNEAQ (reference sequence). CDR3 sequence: CASSGTNSALAGVNEQFF. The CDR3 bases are TGTGCCAGCAGCGGGACGAATTCGGCTCTAGCGGGAGTCAATGAGCAGTTCTTC.

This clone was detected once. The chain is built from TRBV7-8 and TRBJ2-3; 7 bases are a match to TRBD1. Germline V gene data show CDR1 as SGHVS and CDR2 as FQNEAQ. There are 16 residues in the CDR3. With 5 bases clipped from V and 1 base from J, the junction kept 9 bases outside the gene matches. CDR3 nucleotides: TGTGCCAGCAGCCACGGAGGACAGGCGGGCACAGATACGCAGTATTTT. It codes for CASSHGGQAGTDTQYF.

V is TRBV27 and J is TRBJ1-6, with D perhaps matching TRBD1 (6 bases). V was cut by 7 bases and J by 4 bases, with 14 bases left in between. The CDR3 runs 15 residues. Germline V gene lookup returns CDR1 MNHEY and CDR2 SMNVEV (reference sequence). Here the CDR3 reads CASTTQGKYNSPLHF. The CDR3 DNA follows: TGTGCCAGCACTACACAGGGAAAATATAATTCACCCCTCCACTTT.

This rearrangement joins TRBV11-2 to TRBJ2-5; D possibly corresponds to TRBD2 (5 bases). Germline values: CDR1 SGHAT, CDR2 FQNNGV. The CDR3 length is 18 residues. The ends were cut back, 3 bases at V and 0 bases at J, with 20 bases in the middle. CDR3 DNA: TGTGCCAGCAGCTTGTTTGGATCAGCGGTCTACTACCAAGAGACCCAGTACTTC. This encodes CASSLFGSAVYYQETQYF.

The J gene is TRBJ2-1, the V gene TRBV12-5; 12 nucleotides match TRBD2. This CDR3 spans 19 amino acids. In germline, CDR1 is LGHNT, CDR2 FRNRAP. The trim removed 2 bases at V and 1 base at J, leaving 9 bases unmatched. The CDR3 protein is CASGLYLAGGPGSYNEQFF. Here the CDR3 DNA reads TGTGCTAGTGGTTTGTATCTAGCGGGGGGGCCCGGGTCCTACAATGAGCAGTTCTTC. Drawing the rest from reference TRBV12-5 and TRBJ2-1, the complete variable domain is DARVTQTPRHKVTEMGQEVTMRCQPILGHNTVFWYRQTMMQGLELLAYFRNRAPLDDSGMPKDRFSAEMPDATLATLKIQPSEPRDSAVYFCASGLYLAGGPGSYNEQFFGPGTRLTVL.

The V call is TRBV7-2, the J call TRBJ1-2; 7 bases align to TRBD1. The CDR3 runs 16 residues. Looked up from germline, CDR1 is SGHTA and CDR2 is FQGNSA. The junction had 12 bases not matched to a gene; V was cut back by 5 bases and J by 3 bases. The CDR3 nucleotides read TGTGCCAGCAGCCTAGGTCCGACAGGGTTAGACTATGGCTACACCTTC. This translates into CASSLGPTGLDYGYTF.

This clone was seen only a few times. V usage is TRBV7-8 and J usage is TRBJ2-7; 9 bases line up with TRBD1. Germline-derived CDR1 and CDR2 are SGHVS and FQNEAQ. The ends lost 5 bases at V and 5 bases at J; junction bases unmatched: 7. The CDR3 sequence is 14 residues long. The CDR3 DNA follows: TGTGCCAGCAGCACGCGGGACAGGGTCCACGAGCAGTACTTC. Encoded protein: CASSTRDRVHEQYF. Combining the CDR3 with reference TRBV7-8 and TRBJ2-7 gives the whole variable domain GAGVSQSPRYKVAKRGQDVALRCDPISGHVSLFWYQQALGQGPEFLTYFQNEAQLDKSGLPSDRFFAERPEGSVSTLKIQRTQQEDSAVYLCASSTRDRVHEQYFGPGTRLTVT.

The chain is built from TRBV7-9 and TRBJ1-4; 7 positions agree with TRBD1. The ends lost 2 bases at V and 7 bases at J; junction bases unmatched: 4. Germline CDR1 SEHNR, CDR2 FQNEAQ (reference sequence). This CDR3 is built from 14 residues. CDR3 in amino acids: CASSLTGTVEKLFF. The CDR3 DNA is TGTGCCAGCAGCTTAACCGGGACAGTTGAAAAACTGTTTTTT.

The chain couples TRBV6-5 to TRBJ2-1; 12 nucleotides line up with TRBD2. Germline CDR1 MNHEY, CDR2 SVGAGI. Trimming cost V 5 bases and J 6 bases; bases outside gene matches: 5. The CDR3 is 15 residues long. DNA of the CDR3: TGTGCCAGCAGTATACTAGCGGGGGGTTCCAATGAGCAGTTCTTC. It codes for CASSILAGGSNEQFF.

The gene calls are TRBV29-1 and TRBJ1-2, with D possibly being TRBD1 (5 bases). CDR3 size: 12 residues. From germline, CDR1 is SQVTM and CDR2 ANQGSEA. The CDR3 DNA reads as TGCAGGGGGGGGAGTCCTAACTATGGCTACACCTTC. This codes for CRGGSPNYGYTF.

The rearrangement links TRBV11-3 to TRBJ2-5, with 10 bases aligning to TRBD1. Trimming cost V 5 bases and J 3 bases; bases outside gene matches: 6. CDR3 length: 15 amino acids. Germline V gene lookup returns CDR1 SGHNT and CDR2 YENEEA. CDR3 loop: CASSQRQGAEETQYF. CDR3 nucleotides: TGTGCCAGCAGCCAGAGACAGGGGGCGGAAGAGACCCAGTACTTC.

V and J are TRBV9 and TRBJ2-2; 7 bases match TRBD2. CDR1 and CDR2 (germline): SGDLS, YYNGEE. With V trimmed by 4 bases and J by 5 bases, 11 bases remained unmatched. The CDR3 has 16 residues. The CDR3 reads CASSPRTRRGTGELFF. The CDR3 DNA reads TGTGCCAGCAGCCCCCGGACTAGGAGGGGAACCGGGGAGCTGTTTTTT.

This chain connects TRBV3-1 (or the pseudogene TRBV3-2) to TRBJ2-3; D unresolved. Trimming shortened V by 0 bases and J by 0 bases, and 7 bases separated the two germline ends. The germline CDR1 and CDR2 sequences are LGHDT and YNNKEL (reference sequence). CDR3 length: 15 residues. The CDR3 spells CASSQEQASTDTQYF. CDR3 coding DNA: TGTGCCAGCAGCCAAGAGCAGGCTAGCACAGATACGCAGTATTTT.

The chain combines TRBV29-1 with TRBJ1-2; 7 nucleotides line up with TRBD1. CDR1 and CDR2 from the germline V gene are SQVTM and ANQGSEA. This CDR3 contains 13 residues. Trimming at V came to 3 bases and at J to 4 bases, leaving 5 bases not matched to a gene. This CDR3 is CSVDRQGGYGYTF. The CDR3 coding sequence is TGCAGCGTTGACCGACAGGGTGGCTATGGCTACACCTTC.

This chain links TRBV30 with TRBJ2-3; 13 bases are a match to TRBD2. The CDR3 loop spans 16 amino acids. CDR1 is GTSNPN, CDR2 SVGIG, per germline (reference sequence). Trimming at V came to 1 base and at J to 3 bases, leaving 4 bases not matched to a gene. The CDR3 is CAWSAGLAGWTDTQYF. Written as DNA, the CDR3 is TGTGCCTGGAGTGCGGGACTAGCGGGATGGACAGATACGCAGTATTTT.

In DNA, the CDR3 is TGTGCCAGTAGGCCTGAAAAAAGAGGCGCTGAAGCTTTCTTT. Translated, it gives CASRPEKRGAEAFF. This chain joins TRBV19 and TRBJ1-1, with D hard to call. V was cut by 6 bases and J by 6 bases, with 17 bases left in between. CDR3 length: 14 residues. The V gene's germline CDR1 is LNHDA and CDR2 SQIVND (reference sequence).

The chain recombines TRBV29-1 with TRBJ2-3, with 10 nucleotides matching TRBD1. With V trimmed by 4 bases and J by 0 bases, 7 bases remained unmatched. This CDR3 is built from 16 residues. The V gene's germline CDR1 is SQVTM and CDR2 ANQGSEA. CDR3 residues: CSVVSRQGASTDTQYF. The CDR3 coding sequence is TGCAGCGTTGTGTCCCGACAGGGGGCGAGCACAGATACGCAGTATTTT.

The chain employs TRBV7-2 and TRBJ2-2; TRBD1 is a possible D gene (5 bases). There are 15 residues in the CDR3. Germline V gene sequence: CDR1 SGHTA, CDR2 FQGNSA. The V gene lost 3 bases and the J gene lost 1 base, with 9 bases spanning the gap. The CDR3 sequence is CASSLGQGNTGELFF. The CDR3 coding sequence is TGTGCCAGCAGCTTGGGGCAGGGGAACACCGGGGAGCTGTTTTTT.

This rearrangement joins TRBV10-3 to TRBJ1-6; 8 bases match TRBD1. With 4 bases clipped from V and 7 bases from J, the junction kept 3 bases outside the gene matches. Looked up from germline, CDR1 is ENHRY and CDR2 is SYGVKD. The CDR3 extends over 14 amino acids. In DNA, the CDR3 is TGTGCCATCAGTGGGACAGGGACAAATTCACCCCTCCACTTT. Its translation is CAISGTGTNSPLHF.

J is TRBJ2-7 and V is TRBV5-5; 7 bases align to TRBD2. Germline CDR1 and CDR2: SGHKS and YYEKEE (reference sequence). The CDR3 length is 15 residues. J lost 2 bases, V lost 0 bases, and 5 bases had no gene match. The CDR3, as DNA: TGTGCCAGCAGCTTGGCGGTGGGGAGGGCCTACGAGCAGTACTTC. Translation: CASSLAVGRAYEQYF.

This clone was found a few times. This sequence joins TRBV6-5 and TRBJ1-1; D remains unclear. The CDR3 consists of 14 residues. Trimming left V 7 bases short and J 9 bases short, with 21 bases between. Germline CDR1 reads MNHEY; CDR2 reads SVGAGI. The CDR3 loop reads CASTPDYSNQKAFF. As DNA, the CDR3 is TGTGCCAGCACACCCGACTATAGCAATCAGAAAGCTTTCTTT.

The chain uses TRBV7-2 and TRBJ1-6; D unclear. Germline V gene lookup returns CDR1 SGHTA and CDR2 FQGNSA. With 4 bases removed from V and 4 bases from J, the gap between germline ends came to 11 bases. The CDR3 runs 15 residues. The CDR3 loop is CASSSLGGYNSPLHF. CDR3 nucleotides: TGTGCCAGCAGCTCTCTTGGCGGGTATAATTCACCCCTCCACTTT.

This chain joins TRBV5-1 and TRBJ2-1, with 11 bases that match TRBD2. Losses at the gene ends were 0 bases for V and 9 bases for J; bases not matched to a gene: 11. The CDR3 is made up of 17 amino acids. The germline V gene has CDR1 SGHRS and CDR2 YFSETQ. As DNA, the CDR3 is TGCGCCAGCAGCTTGGCCCCGGCTAGCGGGAGGTCCGGTGAGCAGTTCTTC. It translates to CASSLAPASGRSGEQFF.

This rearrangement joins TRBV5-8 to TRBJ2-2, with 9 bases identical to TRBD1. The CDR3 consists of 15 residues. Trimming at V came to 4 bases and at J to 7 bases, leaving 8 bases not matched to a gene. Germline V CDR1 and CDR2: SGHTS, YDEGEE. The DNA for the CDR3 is TGTGCCAGCAGCCGATGGGACAGGGCTGGCGGGGAGCTGTTTTTT. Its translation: CASSRWDRAGGELFF.

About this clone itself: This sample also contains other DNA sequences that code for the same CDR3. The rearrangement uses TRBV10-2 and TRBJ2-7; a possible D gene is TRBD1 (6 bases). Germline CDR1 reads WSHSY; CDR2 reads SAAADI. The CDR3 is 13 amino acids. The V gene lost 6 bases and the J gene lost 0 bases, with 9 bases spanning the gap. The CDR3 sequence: CASRTGSSYEQYF. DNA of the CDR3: TGCGCCAGCAGGACAGGCAGCTCCTACGAGCAGTACTTC.